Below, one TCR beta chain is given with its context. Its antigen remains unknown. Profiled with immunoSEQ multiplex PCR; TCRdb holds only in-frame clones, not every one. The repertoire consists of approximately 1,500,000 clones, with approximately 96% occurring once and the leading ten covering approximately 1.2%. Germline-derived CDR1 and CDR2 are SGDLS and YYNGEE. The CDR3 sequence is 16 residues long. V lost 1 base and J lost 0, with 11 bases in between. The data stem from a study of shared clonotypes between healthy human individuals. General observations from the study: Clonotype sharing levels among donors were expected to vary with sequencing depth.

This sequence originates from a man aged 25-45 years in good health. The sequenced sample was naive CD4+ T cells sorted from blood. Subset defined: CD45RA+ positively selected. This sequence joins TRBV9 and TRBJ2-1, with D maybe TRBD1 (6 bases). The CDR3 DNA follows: TGTGCCAGCAGCGTAATGGTAGGGGGCTCCTACAATGAGCAGTTCTTC. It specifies CASSVMVGGSYNEQFF.